This TCR beta chain emerged from a study of T cell responses to AZD1222 COVID-19 vaccine. Study-level points and caveats: Across the whole spike, CD4 TCRs peaked at regions 160-218 and 743-854. Regions left unmutated in variants are reportedly the target of nearly half of spike-specific TCRs.

Using immunoSEQ multiplex PCR, the repertoire was profiled, and TCRdb retains in-frame clones only, with some absent. The repertoire consists of fewer than 200,000 clones, with about 92% occurring once and the leading ten covering roughly 2.5%. V was cut by 2 bases and J by 0 bases, with 5 bases left in between. The germline V gene has CDR1 SGHVS and CDR2 FNYEAQ. This CDR3 spans 14 amino acids. On this clone itself: Its antigen is unknown.

The material was peripheral blood, obtained on day 0 of AZD1222 vaccination. The TCR sequence derives from an adult in good health. J is TRBJ1-3 and V is TRBV7-6; D gene unclear. Here the CDR3 reads CASSLRSSGNTIYF. DNA for the CDR3: TGTGCCAGCAGCTTAAGATCCTCTGGAAACACCATATATTTT.